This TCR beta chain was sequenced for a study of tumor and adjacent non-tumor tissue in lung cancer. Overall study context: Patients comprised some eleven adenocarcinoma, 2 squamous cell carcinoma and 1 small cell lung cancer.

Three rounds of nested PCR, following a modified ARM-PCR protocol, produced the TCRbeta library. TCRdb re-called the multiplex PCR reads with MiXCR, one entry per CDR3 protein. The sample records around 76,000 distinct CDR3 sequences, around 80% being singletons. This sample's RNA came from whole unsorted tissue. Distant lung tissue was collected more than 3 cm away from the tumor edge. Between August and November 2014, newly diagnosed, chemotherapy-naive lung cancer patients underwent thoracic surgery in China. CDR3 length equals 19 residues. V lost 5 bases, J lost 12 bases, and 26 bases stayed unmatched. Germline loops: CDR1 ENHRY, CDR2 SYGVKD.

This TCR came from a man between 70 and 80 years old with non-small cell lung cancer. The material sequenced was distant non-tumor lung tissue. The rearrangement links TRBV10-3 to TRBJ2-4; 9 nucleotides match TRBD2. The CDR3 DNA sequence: TGTGCCATCAGTTATTATGATGGCGGGAGGGCCCTCGGAGGATACACTCAGTACTTC. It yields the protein CAISYYDGGRALGGYTQYF.